This T cell receptor beta chain was identified in a study of T cells in Graves' hyperthyroidism and ophthalmopathy. RNA transcripts gave rise to amplified TCR beta CDR3 regions. Researchers ran a first-round RT-PCR on the TCR CDR3 using the HTBI primer set. Using its own MiXCR run on the multiplex PCR reads, TCRdb lists one record per CDR3 protein. Of approximately 560,000 distinct CDR3 sequences in the sample, 46% are singletons; the top ten hold 8% to 8.5%. Comments on this clonotype: Its antigen is undetermined.

The study, taken as a whole, reports: Appearing also in blood were most of the thyroid clonotypes expanded above 0.001.

Material: peripheral blood or thyroid tissue (not recorded which). This receptor was taken from a woman younger than 35 with Graves' hyperthyroidism.

CDR3 residues: CSATPGSGETQYF. In DNA, the CDR3 is TGCAGTGCTACCCCGGGTTCCGGAGAGACCCAGTACTTC. V and J are TRBV20-1 and TRBJ2-5, with D hard to call. CDR1 DFQATT and CDR2 SNEGSKA come from the germline V gene (reference sequence). The V end lost 4 bases, the J end lost 4 bases, and 13 bases lay between the germline ends. CDR3 length equals 13 residues.